These 26 T cell receptor beta chains came from one sample sequenced in a study of blood T cell repertoires in COVID-19 (dated by TCRdb to the early 2020s). Preparation of the library involved the immunoSEQ multiplex PCR assay. This is the immuneACCESS table as TCRdb keeps it, with only in-frame sequences that have V and J called. A part of the clones is gone; compared with another copy, unresolved V genes explain less than half, and the rest is unexplained. The table for this sample lists approximately 170,000 clones; around 84% of them were counted only once. The ten largest clonotypes hold roughly 8% of the sample. The sample taken for sequencing was PBMCs or T cells enriched from blood (not recorded which). Receptors originate from a woman aged 45-65 years who had recovered from COVID-19.

The rearrangement joins TRBV9 to TRBJ1-3; perhaps TRBD1 as D (6 bases). The V end was cut by 3 bases, the J end by 4 bases, with 14 bases between. This CDR3 has 15 amino acids. Germline lookup yields CDR1 SGDLS and CDR2 YYNGEE. As DNA, the CDR3 is TGTGCCAGCAGCGGAAGTACAGGGTTAGGAAACACCATATATTTT. It translates to CASSGSTGLGNTIYF.

J is TRBJ1-1 and V is TRBV6-5; D is undetermined. The CDR3 extends over 13 amino acids. Germline CDR1 and CDR2: MNHEY and SVGAGI. The ends were cut back, 2 bases at V and 1 base at J, with 5 bases in the middle. CDR3 sequence: CASSYRRNTEAFF. CDR3 sequence (DNA): TGTGCCAGCAGTTACAGGAGGAACACTGAAGCTTTCTTT.

This clone was recorded once. The V call is TRBV7-2, the J call TRBJ1-1; 7 bases match TRBD1. This CDR3 is 14 amino acids long. Unmatched junction bases numbered 12, after V lost 1 base and J lost 13 bases. Germline CDR1 is SGHTA and CDR2 is FQGNSA. CDR3 loop: CASSLVGTDTRDFF. The CDR3 DNA reads as TGTGCCAGCAGCTTAGTTGGGACAGACACACGAGATTTCTTT. Filled out from reference TRBV7-2 and TRBJ1-1, the complete variable domain reads GAGVSQSPSNKVTEKGKDVELRCDPISGHTALYWYRQSLGQGLEFLIYFQGNSAPDKSGLPSDRFSAERTGGSVSTLTIQRTQQEDSAVYLCASSLVGTDTRDFFGQGTRLTVV.

The chain recombines TRBV7-4 with TRBJ2-2, with 9 bases aligning to TRBD1. Trimming cost V 2 bases and J 4 bases; bases outside gene matches: 5. This CDR3 is 16 amino acids long. Germline CDR1 SGHVT, CDR2 SQSDAQ. The CDR3 protein is CASSLFGTGFTGELFF. Here the CDR3 DNA reads TGTGCCAGCAGCTTATTTGGGACAGGGTTCACCGGGGAGCTGTTTTTT.

The rearrangement joins TRBV6-2 or TRBV6-3 to TRBJ1-1; 10 bases are a match to TRBD1. The CDR3 contains 16 residues. After removal of 0 bases from V and 5 bases from J, the junction contained 6 bases not matched to a gene. Germline values: CDR1 MNHEY, CDR2 SVGEGT. The CDR3: CASSYSTPGQGTEAFF. CDR3 nucleotides: TGTGCCAGCAGTTACTCGACGCCGGGACAGGGGACTGAAGCTTTCTTT.

V gene TRBV3-1 (or the pseudogene TRBV3-2) combines with J gene TRBJ1-2, with a possible D match to TRBD1 (5 bases). Germline CDR1 is LGHDT and CDR2 is YNNKEL (reference sequence). The CDR3 loop spans 13 amino acids. V was shortened by 5 bases and J by 4 bases, with 11 bases between the two germline ends. DNA of the CDR3: TGTGCCAGCAGCGAGCGGGGGGTCTATGGCTACACCTTC. Protein: CASSERGVYGYTF.

This clone was recorded once. V usage is TRBV10-3 and J usage is TRBJ2-7, with D unclear. Germline V CDR1 and CDR2: ENHRY, SYGVKD. The CDR3 extends over 13 amino acids. Trimming stripped 3 bases from V and 2 bases from J, with 8 bases between. The CDR3 sequence: CAISDRSTYEQYF. As DNA, the CDR3 is TGTGCCATCAGTGACCGGTCCACCTACGAGCAGTACTTC.

The V gene is TRBV3-1 (or the pseudogene TRBV3-2), the J gene TRBJ2-5; 7 nucleotides match TRBD2. CDR3 size: 13 residues. V was pared by 10 bases and J by 4 bases, with 9 bases of the junction left unmatched. The germline CDR1 and CDR2 sequences are LGHDT and YNNKEL (reference sequence). The CDR3, as DNA: TGTGCCACCCAAAAAGGCGGGGGAGAGACCCAGTACTTC. Its translation: CATQKGGGETQYF.

The genes are TRBV4-3 and TRBJ1-4; 8 bases fit TRBD1. This CDR3 has 18 amino acids. The ends lost 1 base at V and 2 bases at J; junction bases unmatched: 9. Per germline, CDR1 LGHNA and CDR2 YSLEER. This chain's CDR3 is CASSQGLGTGSTNEKLFF. CDR3 nucleotides: TGCGCCAGCAGCCAAGGACTGGGGACAGGTAGTACTAATGAAAAACTGTTTTTT.

With respect to this clone: Other DNA variants within this sample encode the same CDR3. The chain links TRBV28 to TRBJ2-7; a possible D gene is TRBD1 (6 bases). Germline V gives CDR1 MDHEN, CDR2 SYDVKM. The CDR3 sequence is 13 residues long. V lost 2 bases, J lost 2 bases, and 7 bases lay in between. CDR3 in DNA: TGTGCCAGCAGTTTAAGGGACACCTACGAGCAGTACTTC. Residues: CASSLRDTYEQYF.

J is TRBJ2-1 and V is TRBV4-3, with unresolved D. Germline V lookup: CDR1 LGHNA, CDR2 YSLEER. The ends were cut back, 0 bases at V and 4 bases at J, with 10 bases in the middle. This CDR3 is built from 15 residues. The CDR3 DNA reads TGCGCCAGCAGCCAAGAGTCAGGCCGATACAATGAGCAGTTCTTC. Its protein is CASSQESGRYNEQFF.

The chain recombines TRBV2 with TRBJ2-1, with D possibly being TRBD1 (5 bases). V lost 3 bases to trimming and J lost 9 bases, with 12 bases between them. Germline V gives CDR1 SNHLY, CDR2 FYNNEI. CDR3 length: 13 residues. CDR3 residues: CASSDLGPGEQFF. The CDR3 region has the DNA TGTGCCAGCAGTGATCTGGGGCCGGGTGAGCAGTTCTTC.

The genes are TRBV18 and TRBJ2-1; TRBD2 matches 9 bases. Germline V CDR1 and CDR2: KGHSH, LQKENI. The V segment lost 4 bases and the J segment 7 bases; nucleotides outside the gene matches: 11. The CDR3 length is 16 residues. CDR3 sequence reads: CASSRFKSGRTNEQFF. CDR3 DNA sequence: TGTGCCAGCTCACGTTTTAAGAGCGGGAGGACAAATGAGCAGTTCTTC.

The chain employs TRBV15 and TRBJ2-7; 7 nucleotides align to TRBD1. V shed 0 bases and J 4 bases; nucleotides not matched to a gene: 6. The CDR3 covers 15 residues. The germline V gene has CDR1 LNHNV and CDR2 YYDKDF (reference sequence). The CDR3 bases are TGTGCCACCAGCAGAGATCCTGGACAGGTTTACGAGCAGTACTTC. Translating it yields CATSRDPGQVYEQYF.

This clone came up a few times. The chain combines TRBV11-2 with TRBJ2-2; D might be TRBD2 (6 bases). V was cut by 4 bases and J by 7 bases, with 13 bases left in between. The CDR3 has 14 residues. CDR1 is SGHAT and CDR2 is FQNNGV in the germline V gene. In DNA, the CDR3 is TGTGCCAGCAGCTGGAGGGAGTTCGGCGGGGAGCTGTTTTTT. This gives the protein CASSWREFGGELFF.

The V and J genes are TRBV5-1 and TRBJ2-7; the match to TRBD2 covers 7 bases. Unmatched junction bases numbered 8, after V lost 0 bases and J lost 2 bases. In germline, CDR1 is SGHRS, CDR2 YFSETQ. The CDR3 is 16 amino acids. CDR3 protein: CASSLVSREGAYEQYF. For the CDR3, the DNA is TGCGCCAGCAGCTTGGTATCCAGGGAGGGAGCCTACGAGCAGTACTTC.

The gene calls are TRBV11-2 and TRBJ1-1, with D unclear. The CDR3 has 13 amino acids. The germline CDR1 and CDR2 sequences are SGHAT and FQNNGV. Trimming took off 1 base at V and 6 bases at J, with 9 bases between the two ends. The CDR3 bases are TGTGCCAGCAGCTTAGGCGGGGTCGCTGAAGCTTTCTTT. This translates into CASSLGGVAEAFF.

This clone was counted a few times. The gene calls are TRBV5-8 and TRBJ2-7; D is undetermined. Between the trimmed V and J ends, which lost 1 base and 6 bases, there was a span of 5 bases. CDR1 is SGHTS and CDR2 is YDEGEE in the germline V gene. The CDR3 contains 11 residues. The DNA for the CDR3 is TGTGCCAGCAGCTTGAGAGTCGAGCAGTACTTC. Translated, it gives CASSLRVEQYF.

The chain uses TRBV6-4 and TRBJ2-5; the D is unclear. V gave up 4 bases and J gave up 2 bases, with 17 bases separating them. The CDR3 extends over 16 amino acids. Germline loops: CDR1 MRHNA, CDR2 SNTAGT. In DNA form, the CDR3 reads TGTGCCAGCAGTGGCCGACGAACTTGGGCACAAGAGACCCAGTACTTC. Its translation is CASSGRRTWAQETQYF.

The chain carries TRBV6-5 and TRBJ2-7; D is uncertain. CDR3 length equals 13 residues. Trimming removed 5 bases at V and 6 bases at J, with 14 bases between. Germline V CDR1 and CDR2: MNHEY, SVGAGI. The CDR3 here is CASSPSGSREQYF. CDR3 DNA sequence: TGTGCCAGCAGTCCCTCAGGTTCCCGCGAGCAGTACTTC.

This clone came up a few times. The CDR3 protein is CASTTLIAGHTYEQYF. The CDR3 nucleotides are TGTGCCAGCACGACTCTGATAGCGGGCCATACCTACGAGCAGTACTTC. The chain combines TRBV27 with TRBJ2-7; TRBD2 matches 7 bases. Germline V CDR1 and CDR2: MNHEY, SMNVEV (reference sequence). This CDR3 has 16 residues. J gave up 2 bases and V 7 bases, and 14 bases lay outside the gene matches.

The chain links TRBV3-1 (or the pseudogene TRBV3-2) to TRBJ2-7; TRBD1 might be the D (6 bases). Trimming removed 0 bases at V and 3 bases at J, with 15 bases between. CDR3 length: 16 amino acids. Germline V CDR1 and CDR2: LGHDT, YNNKEL (reference sequence). The CDR3 DNA sequence: TGTGCCAGCAGCCAAGATCAAGGGGGTCGCGGCTACGAGCAGTACTTC. Protein product: CASSQDQGGRGYEQYF.

This rearrangement joins TRBV2 to TRBJ1-3, with D uncertain. Trimming took off 8 bases at V and 4 bases at J, with 18 bases between the two ends. This CDR3 comprises 15 residues. The germline V gene encodes CDR1 SNHLY and CDR2 FYNNEI. CDR3 sequence: CASGPAPAGGNTIYF. The CDR3 DNA reads TGTGCCAGCGGGCCGGCGCCGGCTGGCGGAAACACCATATATTTT.

The chain employs TRBV12-3 or TRBV12-4 and TRBJ2-2; weak D call: TRBD1 (6 bases). V shed 6 bases and J shed 5 bases, with 10 bases lying between them. The CDR3 is 13 amino acids. CDR3 sequence (DNA): TGTGCCAGCAGACCAGGGGAAACCGGGGAGCTGTTTTTT. This encodes CASRPGETGELFF.

The chain recombines TRBV4-2 with TRBJ2-1, with 8 positions matching TRBD2. After removal of 0 bases from V and 5 bases from J, the junction contained 9 bases not matched to a gene. The CDR3 runs 17 residues. Germline V CDR1 and CDR2: LGHNA, YNFKEQ. CDR3: CASSQESLSGDDNEQFF. CDR3 nucleotide sequence: TGTGCCAGCAGCCAAGAGAGCCTTAGCGGGGACGACAATGAGCAGTTCTTC.

This chain uses TRBV28 with TRBJ1-1; D may be TRBD1 (5 bases). There are 17 residues in the CDR3. CDR1 MDHEN and CDR2 SYDVKM come from the germline V gene. The V end was cut by 5 bases, the J end by 6 bases, with 25 bases between. In DNA, the CDR3 is TGTGCCAGCAGTCCCCCCGGGGGGGGAGGAACACCCCCTGAAGCTTTCTTT. Its translation is CASSPPGGGGTPPEAFF.